This is a list of T cell receptor beta chains from one sample in a study of Tregs in tolerant kidney transplant recipients. Assay: immunoSEQ multiplex PCR; the TCRdb copy retains only in-frame clones and omits some. Counted here are tens of thousands of clones, under 98% occurring once; the ten biggest clones make up 0.3% to 0.35%. The specimen was Tregs from blood, collected before the transplant. These receptors originate from a human donor who received a combined kidney and bone marrow transplant. Each CDR3 is given with its conserved first and last residue. A D gene is named only where the DNA matches it firmly. Only some rows state a clone size, as once, few, many or a class for expanded clones.

TRBJ1-2	-	TRBV5-4	-	CASSYGGSGSNYGYTF	TGTGCCAGCAGCTACGGAGGATCGGGCTCAAATTATGGCTACACCTTC
TRBJ2-1	TRBD1	TRBV27	-	CASSTHNRGSGEQFF	TGTGCCAGCAGTACTCATAACAGGGGTTCCGGTGAGCAGTTCTTC
TRBJ2-2	TRBD1	TRBV19	-	CASSTRTGLDTGELFF	TGTGCCAGTAGTACAAGGACAGGCCTGGACACCGGGGAGCTGTTTTTT
TRBJ2-7	-	TRBV28	-	CASGPWTATLYEQYF	TGTGCCAGCGGCCCATGGACAGCGACGCTTTACGAGCAGTACTTC
TRBJ2-3	-	TRBV27	-	CASSLGGRFTDTQYF	TGTGCCAGCAGTTTAGGAGGTAGATTCACAGATACGCAGTATTTT
TRBJ2-2	TRBD2	TRBV19	-	CASSSRRTSGGVLGELFF	TGTGCCAGTAGTTCCAGGAGGACTAGCGGGGGGGTTCTAGGGGAGCTGTTTTTT
TRBJ1-1	-	TRBV13	-	CASSLRGRGDTEAFF	TGTGCCAGCAGCTTACGTGGAAGGGGCGACACTGAAGCTTTCTTT
TRBJ2-1	TRBD2	TRBV9	-	CASSVGSGTYYNEQFF	TGTGCCAGCAGCGTAGGGAGCGGGACCTATTACAATGAGCAGTTCTTC
TRBJ2-5	TRBD2	TRBV7-9	-	CASSIRLAIQETQYF	TGTGCCAGCAGCATCCGACTAGCTATCCAAGAGACCCAGTACTTC
TRBJ1-1	-	TRBV7-9	-	CASSLQTGNTEAFF	TGTGCCAGCAGCCTTCAGACAGGGAACACTGAAGCTTTCTTT
TRBJ2-5	TRBD2	TRBV6-5	-	CASSFPGLQETQYF	TGTGCCAGCAGTTTTCCGGGACTACAAGAGACCCAGTACTTC
TRBJ1-1	-	TRBV19	-	CGSSPAVNTEAFF	TGTGGCTCCTCCCCTGCGGTGAACACTGAAGCTTTCTTT
TRBJ2-1	-	TRBV5-1	-	CASSLTIPLNEQFF	TGCGCCAGCAGCCTAACCATACCGCTAAATGAGCAGTTCTTC
TRBJ2-1	TRBD1	TRBV30	-	CAWSRRQGAYNEQFF	TGTGCCTGGAGTCGTAGGCAGGGGGCTTACAATGAGCAGTTCTTC
TRBJ1-2	-	TRBV28	once	CASSQGGGYGYTF	TGTGCCAGCAGCCAAGGGGGGGGCTATGGCTACACCTTC
TRBJ2-1	-	TRBV4-3	-	CASSQAHYNEQFF	TGCGCCAGCAGCCAAGCCCATTACAATGAGCAGTTCTTC
TRBJ2-2	-	TRBV7-6	-	CASSLSRGTGELFF	TGTGCCAGCAGCTTGTCGCGTGGCACCGGGGAGCTGTTTTTT
TRBJ2-1	-	TRBV7-2	once	CASSLINEQFF	TGTGCCAGCAGCCTTATCAATGAGCAGTTCTTC
TRBJ2-7	TRBD2	TRBV30	-	CAWNSGRAEEQYF	TGTGCCTGGAATAGCGGGAGGGCCGAGGAGCAGTACTTC
TRBJ2-3	-	TRBV28	-	CASSLPGSTDTQYF	TGTGCCAGCAGTTTACCAGGGAGCACAGATACGCAGTATTTT
TRBJ2-1	TRBD2	TRBV7-3	once	CASSRGGTYNEQFF	TGTGCCAGCAGCCGCGGGGGAACCTACAATGAGCAGTTCTTC
TRBJ2-3	TRBD2	TRBV4-2	-	CASSQAAGSGDTQYF	TGTGCCAGCAGCCAAGCCGCGGGTAGCGGGGATACGCAGTATTTT
TRBJ2-3	TRBD2	TRBV9	-	CASSGTSGLLDTQYF	TGTGCCAGCAGCGGGACTAGCGGTCTTCTGGATACGCAGTATTTT
TRBJ2-1	TRBD2	TRBV15	-	CATSRNSGGGYNEQFF	TGTGCCACCAGCAGAAACAGCGGGGGAGGCTACAATGAGCAGTTCTTC
TRBJ2-3	TRBD2	TRBV29-1	-	CSSTSGAFMDTQYF	TGCAGCTCAACTAGCGGGGCTTTTATGGATACGCAGTATTTT
TRBJ2-1	TRBD2	TRBV5-4	-	CASSLVRGAYNEQFF	TGTGCCAGCAGCTTGGTGCGGGGGGCTTACAATGAGCAGTTCTTC
TRBJ1-2	TRBD1	TRBV19	-	CASSTYRTGGLYGYTF	TGTGCCAGTAGTACCTATCGGACAGGGGGCCTCTATGGCTACACCTTC
TRBJ2-2	-	TRBV10-3	-	CAISDNIGGGELFF	TGTGCCATCAGTGATAATATAGGAGGCGGGGAGCTGTTTTTT
TRBJ1-3	-	TRBV7-9	-	CASSPTGTSGNTIYF	TGTGCCAGCAGCCCCACAGGAACCTCTGGAAACACCATATATTTT
TRBJ2-1	-	TRBV2	-	CASSEGGTVYGKQFF	TGTGCCAGCAGTGAGGGCGGGACGGTCTACGGGAAGCAGTTCTTC
TRBJ1-6	-	TRBV6-4	-	CASSVGARYNSPLHF	TGTGCCAGCAGTGTTGGAGCCCGCTATAATTCACCCCTCCACTTT
TRBJ1-1	-	TRBV4-3	once	CASSQYGQLTEAFF	TGCGCCAGCAGCCAATACGGACAGCTCACTGAAGCTTTCTTT
TRBJ2-1	TRBD1	TRBV18	-	CASSRGPTGANEQFF	TGTGCCAGCTCACGGGGGCCAACAGGGGCGAATGAGCAGTTCTTC
TRBJ1-2	-	TRBV18	-	CASSPTLERVYGYTF	TGTGCCAGCTCACCAACCTTGGAGCGGGTCTATGGCTACACCTTC
TRBJ2-1	TRBD1	TRBV5-1	-	CASSKGQTYNEQFF	TGCGCCAGCAGCAAGGGACAGACCTACAATGAGCAGTTCTTC
TRBJ2-3	-	TRBV4-3	-	CASSQQGGGDTQYF	TGCGCCAGCAGCCAACAGGGAGGAGGAGATACGCAGTATTTT
TRBJ1-1	-	TRBV28	-	CASSPSLNTEAFF	TGTGCCAGCAGTCCTAGTTTGAACACTGAAGCTTTCTTT
TRBJ2-7	-	TRBV5-1	-	CASSLVRTAPYEQYF	TGCGCCAGCAGCTTGGTCCGGACAGCGCCCTACGAGCAGTACTTC
TRBJ2-6	TRBD2	TRBV18	-	CASSQGLAPGANVLTF	TGTGCCAGCTCACAGGGACTAGCGCCTGGGGCCAACGTCCTGACTTTC
TRBJ2-7	TRBD2	TRBV20-1	-	CSATGLDEQYF	TGCAGTGCTACCGGACTAGACGAGCAGTACTTC
TRBJ1-1	-	TRBV5-1	-	CASSLGLTMNTEAFF	TGCGCCAGCAGCTTGGGGCTGACAATGAACACTGAAGCTTTCTTT
TRBJ2-1	-	TRBV6-5	-	CASSGGSSYNEQFF	TGTGCCAGCAGTGGGGGGAGCTCCTACAATGAGCAGTTCTTC
TRBJ2-7	-	TRBV6-1	-	CASSVGETHQYF	TGTGCCAGCAGTGTGGGAGAGACCCACCAGTACTTC
TRBJ1-1	TRBD1	TRBV2	-	CASTRDRVAEAFF	TGTGCCAGCACCCGGGACAGGGTGGCTGAAGCTTTCTTT
TRBJ2-2	-	TRBV7-3	-	CASSTTGLVTGELFF	TGTGCCAGCAGCACCACAGGGTTGGTCACCGGGGAGCTGTTTTTT
TRBJ1-1	TRBD1	TRBV4-3	-	CASSQGRQGQAFF	TGCGCCAGCAGCCAAGGGAGACAGGGTCAAGCTTTCTTT
TRBJ1-3	-	TRBV6-5	-	CASSPPGGAGNTIYF	TGTGCCAGCAGCCCGCCGGGGGGTGCGGGAAACACCATATATTTT
TRBJ2-3	-	TRBV5-1	-	CASSLGSGGGTDTQYF	TGCGCCAGCAGCCTCGGATCGGGGGGCGGCACAGATACGCAGTATTTT
TRBJ2-5	TRBD1	TRBV7-7	-	CASSPWTGAGQETQYF	TGTGCCAGCAGCCCTTGGACAGGGGCAGGGCAAGAGACCCAGTACTTC
TRBJ2-7	-	TRBV10-1	-	CAIHRGTITYEQYF	TGCGCCATCCACCGCGGTACTATCACCTACGAGCAGTACTTC